These 18 T cell receptor beta chains came from one sample sequenced in a study of blood T cell repertoires in COVID-19. Assay used: immunoSEQ multiplex PCR; TCRdb lists only in-frame clones, some missing. The table shows some 400,000 clones, with around 92% occurring only once. Sample: PBMCs or T cells enriched from blood (not recorded which). Receptor source: a woman in her 30s who had recovered from COVID-19.

The chain uses TRBV7-8 and TRBJ1-1, with TRBD1 matching 7 bases. Trimming took 4 bases from V and 1 from J; bases not matched to a gene: 6. Germline V CDR1 and CDR2: SGHVS, FQNEAQ. The CDR3 sequence is 15 residues long. CDR3 amino acids: CASSYHRGRNTEAFF. The CDR3 DNA follows: TGTGCCAGCAGCTATCACAGGGGTAGGAACACTGAAGCTTTCTTT.

The chain employs TRBV4-1 and TRBJ2-1; the D gene is possibly TRBD2 (6 bases). V was trimmed by 0 bases and J by 2 bases, leaving 11 bases between them. The CDR3 is 16 residues long. CDR1 is MGHRA, CDR2 YSYEKL, per germline. CDR3 loop: CASSQEGSGPYNEQFF. CDR3 DNA sequence: TGCGCCAGCAGCCAAGAAGGAAGCGGGCCCTACAATGAGCAGTTCTTC.

V usage is TRBV5-3 and J usage is TRBJ1-5, with TRBD1 matching over 9 bases. TRBV5-3 is given ORF status, its function remaining uncertain. V was clipped by 3 bases and J by 1 base; unmatched bases: 8. The CDR3 has 17 amino acids. CDR3 loop: CARSYPDRGGSNQPQHF. The CDR3 nucleotides are TGTGCCAGAAGCTACCCGGACAGGGGTGGGAGCAATCAGCCCCAGCATTTT.

The chain carries TRBV7-9 and TRBJ1-4, with D possibly matching TRBD1 (5 bases). There are 11 residues in the CDR3. Trimming took 6 bases from V and 13 from J, leaving 12 bases between them. CDR1 and CDR2 (germline): SEHNR, FQNEAQ (reference sequence). In DNA form, the CDR3 reads TGTGCCAGCAGATCGACAGAAGGACTGTTTTTT. Its translation is CASRSTEGLFF.

The chain carries TRBV6-1 and TRBJ1-2; 10 bases are a match to TRBD1. J was trimmed by 5 bases and V by 3 bases; bases with no gene match: 3. The CDR3 has 14 amino acids. Germline V gene sequence: CDR1 MNHNS, CDR2 SASEGT. The CDR3, as DNA: TGTGCCAGCAGTGAGACGGGACAGGGGTATGGCTACACCTTC. It specifies CASSETGQGYGYTF.

The V gene is TRBV6-6, the J gene TRBJ2-7, with D tentatively TRBD1 (6 bases). The germline gives CDR1 MNHNY, CDR2 SVGAGI (reference sequence). The CDR3 is made up of 13 amino acids. CDR3 amino acids: CATTPGALYEQYF. CDR3 coding DNA: TGTGCTACCACACCAGGGGCCCTCTACGAGCAGTACTTC.

The genes are TRBV7-2 and TRBJ1-2; D possibly corresponds to TRBD1 (5 bases). Germline lookup yields CDR1 SGHTA and CDR2 FQGNSA. The CDR3 extends over 15 amino acids. V lost 1 base and J lost 4, with 13 bases in between. CDR3 region: CASSLVDSSSYGYTF. In DNA, the CDR3 is TGTGCCAGCAGCTTAGTTGACAGTAGTAGCTATGGCTACACCTTC.

Only one count was recorded for this clone. V usage is TRBV2 and J usage is TRBJ2-5, with 14 bases fitting TRBD2. The CDR3 sequence is 18 residues long. Losses at the gene ends were 7 bases for V and 5 bases for J; bases not matched to a gene: 15. Germline-derived CDR1 and CDR2 are SNHLY and FYNNEI. CDR3 residues: CASIGPGTSGSGFETQYF. DNA of the CDR3: TGTGCCAGCATCGGTCCCGGGACTAGCGGGAGTGGGTTTGAGACCCAGTACTTC.

The rearrangement joins TRBV10-3 to TRBJ1-2; 7 bases match TRBD1. CDR3 size: 15 residues. Germline assignment: CDR1 ENHRY and CDR2 SYGVKD. Trimming took 3 bases from V and 2 from J; bases not matched to a gene: 6. The CDR3 loop is CAISDVEGANYGYTF. The CDR3 nucleotides read TGTGCCATCAGTGATGTTGAGGGGGCAAACTATGGCTACACCTTC.

J is TRBJ1-2 and V is TRBV19; 9 bases are a match to TRBD1. The CDR3 has 17 residues. Germline V CDR1 and CDR2: LNHDA, SQIVND (reference sequence). V was pared by 3 bases and J by 7 bases, with 15 bases of the junction left unmatched. In DNA, the CDR3 is TGTGCCAGTAGTATCGTCGGACAGGGGTTTGGAGCAGCTGGCTACACCTTC. Protein product: CASSIVGQGFGAAGYTF.

This clone appeared once. V and J are TRBV18 and TRBJ1-1; D possibly corresponds to TRBD1 (5 bases). CDR1 KGHSH and CDR2 LQKENI come from the germline V gene. This CDR3 is 15 amino acids long. V lost 0 bases and J lost 1, with 9 bases in between. The CDR3 DNA follows: TGTGCCAGCTCACCACCGGGGCAGCCGAACACTGAAGCTTTCTTT. It specifies CASSPPGQPNTEAFF.

The rearrangement uses TRBV28 and TRBJ2-7, with a weak D call TRBD2 (5 bases). Germline V gives CDR1 MDHEN, CDR2 SYDVKM. CDR3 length: 18 residues. V was trimmed by 5 bases and J by 1 base, leaving 24 bases between them. CDR3 amino acids: CASSTTPVRQRGSYEQYF. CDR3 DNA sequence: TGTGCCAGCAGTACCACGCCGGTTCGGCAGCGAGGGTCCTACGAGCAGTACTTC.

The chain carries TRBV6-5 and TRBJ2-2; TRBD1 might be the D (5 bases). Per germline, CDR1 MNHEY and CDR2 SVGAGI. This CDR3 is 14 amino acids long. With 6 bases removed from V and 3 bases from J, the gap between germline ends came to 11 bases. CDR3 coding DNA: TGTGCCAGCAGACACACAGGTTACACCGGGGAGCTGTTTTTT. Its translation: CASRHTGYTGELFF.

The gene calls are TRBV30 and TRBJ2-7; 11 positions match TRBD2. V gave up 0 bases and J gave up 2 bases; unmatched junction bases: 6. The CDR3 contains 16 residues. Germline loops: CDR1 GTSNPN, CDR2 SVGIG (reference sequence). As DNA, the CDR3 is TGTGCCTGGAGTGTCTCGGCTAGCGGGGGGACCTACGAGCAGTACTTC. Protein sequence: CAWSVSASGGTYEQYF.

The chain has TRBV7-8 and TRBJ1-5, with D uncertain. Germline CDR1 and CDR2: SGHVS and FQNEAQ. CDR3 size: 15 residues. V lost 3 bases and J 4 bases, leaving 13 bases between the germline ends. The CDR3 DNA is TGTGCCAGCAGCTTCTCCGAGACATTTAATCAGCCCCAGCATTTT. This translates into CASSFSETFNQPQHF.

In its sample, this clone was seen a few times. The chain employs TRBV3-1 (or the pseudogene TRBV3-2) and TRBJ1-3; no reliable D call. Trimming took off 4 bases at V and 6 bases at J, with 13 bases between the two ends. This CDR3 spans 14 amino acids. Germline values: CDR1 LGHDT, CDR2 YNNKEL (reference sequence). The CDR3 loop is CASSPQTRENTIYF. Here the CDR3 DNA reads TGTGCCAGCAGCCCCCAAACCCGGGAAAACACCATATATTTT.

The V call is TRBV19, the J call TRBJ1-2, with D uncertain. Per the germline V gene, CDR1 is LNHDA and CDR2 is SQIVND (reference sequence). This CDR3 has 14 amino acids. The V gene lost 3 bases and the J gene lost 1 base, with 9 bases spanning the gap. CDR3 nucleotide sequence: TGTGCCAGTAGTATCCTTGTCAGTAACTATGGCTACACCTTC. Its translation: CASSILVSNYGYTF.

V usage is TRBV2 and J usage is TRBJ1-5; D is ambiguous. Trimming removed 1 base from V and 10 bases from J, with 5 bases in between. CDR1 and CDR2 (germline): SNHLY, FYNNEI. This CDR3 is built from 11 residues. The CDR3 DNA follows: TGTGCCAGCAGTGAAGGGGCTCCCCAGCATTTT. It specifies CASSEGAPQHF.